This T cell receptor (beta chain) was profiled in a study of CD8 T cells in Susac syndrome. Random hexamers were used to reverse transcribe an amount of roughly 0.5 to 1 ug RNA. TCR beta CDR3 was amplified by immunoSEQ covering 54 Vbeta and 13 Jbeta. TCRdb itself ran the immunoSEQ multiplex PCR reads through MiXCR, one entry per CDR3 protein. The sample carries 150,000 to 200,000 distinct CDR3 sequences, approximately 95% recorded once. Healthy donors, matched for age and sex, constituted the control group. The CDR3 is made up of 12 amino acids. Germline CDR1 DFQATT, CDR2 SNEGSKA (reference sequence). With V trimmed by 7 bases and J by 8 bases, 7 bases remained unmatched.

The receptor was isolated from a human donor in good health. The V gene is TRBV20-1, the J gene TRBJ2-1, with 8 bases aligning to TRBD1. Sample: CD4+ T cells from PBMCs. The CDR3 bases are TGCAGTGTTGGACAGGGAAGGCATGAGCAGTTCTTC. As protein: CSVGQGRHEQFF.